A selection of T cell receptor beta chains follows, all from one sample in a study of T cell changes during pregnancy in multiple sclerosis. TCRdb keeps only in-frame clones here, not all; method: immunoSEQ multiplex PCR. Of about 94,000 clones in the sample, roughly 92% were seen once. Here the sequenced sample was peripheral blood, taken after pregnancy. These receptors all come from a female donor with multiple sclerosis, enrolled in a pregnancy study. The CDR3 runs from the conserved cysteine through the conserved F or W. The order of the fields is CDR3 length, V gene, D gene, J gene, clone size, CDR3 DNA, CDR3 protein. The D gene is left open where the match is weak. Part of the rows lack a size; the others show once, few, many or a class for expanded clones.

>16|TRBV29-1|TRBD2|TRBJ2-2|.
TGCAGCGTTGAAGGGACTAGCGGGAGGCGCCGCGGGGAGCTGTTTTTT
CSVEGTSGRRRGELFF
>16|TRBV9|.|TRBJ1-4|.
TGTGCCAGCAGCGTAGGTGAGGGTCCCGAAAATGAAAAACTGTTTTTT
CASSVGEGPENEKLFF
>15|TRBV4-1|.|TRBJ2-7|.
TGCGCCAGCGGTACACCAGGGGGGAGGTACTACGAGCAGTACTTC
CASGTPGGRYYEQYF
>15|TRBV2|TRBD1|TRBJ2-7|.
TGTGCCAGCAGTCCCGTAGGGGACAGGGCCTACGAGCAGTACTTC
CASSPVGDRAYEQYF
>14|TRBV6-6|.|TRBJ1-2|.
TGTGCCAGCAGTTTCACCGACAGTCCCCATGGCTACACCTTC
CASSFTDSPHGYTF
>12|TRBV7-9|.|TRBJ2-7|.
TGTGCCAGCAGCTTAGCGGAGTACGAGCAGTACTTC
CASSLAEYEQYF
>13|TRBV6-6|.|TRBJ2-1|once
TGTGCCAGCAGTCCCCTTGGGGCAAATGAGCAGTTCTTC
CASSPLGANEQFF
>13|TRBV2|TRBD1|TRBJ1-1|.
TGTGCCAGCAGCGAGGGACAGGTCACTGAAGCTTTCTTT
CASSEGQVTEAFF
>14|TRBV29-1|TRBD2|TRBJ2-7|.
TGCAGCGTTCAGCGGGAGTCCTTCTGGGGGGAGCAGTACTTC
CSVQRESFWGEQYF
>16|TRBV5-1|.|TRBJ2-1|once
TGCGCCAGCAGCCCGGCAGTTACTAAGATTGGGAATGAGCAGTTCTTC
CASSPAVTKIGNEQFF
>13|TRBV19|TRBD2|TRBJ2-4|.
TGTGCCAGTAGTATAGGGGGGGGGAACATTCAGTACTTC
CASSIGGGNIQYF
>12|TRBV2|.|TRBJ1-1|.
TGTGCCACTCCGGGGGGACCCACTGAAGCTTTCTTT
CATPGGPTEAFF
>14|TRBV30|TRBD2|TRBJ2-7|.
TGTGCCTGGAGTTTTGTAGCGGGCTCCTACGAGCAGTACTTC
CAWSFVAGSYEQYF
>14|TRBV5-4|.|TRBJ2-2|.
TGTGCCAGCAGCTTGGGGGGGGGCAGCGGGGAGCTGTTTTTT
CASSLGGGSGELFF
>17|TRBV27|TRBD2|TRBJ2-2|.
TGTGCCAGCAGTCCAGGTCTCGCGGGAGGTTTCACCGGGGAGCTGTTTTTT
CASSPGLAGGFTGELFF
>15|TRBV5-1|TRBD2|TRBJ2-7|.
TGCGCCAGCAGCTTGGGGCTAGCGGGAGTCTACGAGCAGTACTTC
CASSLGLAGVYEQYF
>12|TRBV28|.|TRBJ1-1|.
TGTGCCAGCAGCCCTCTTGGCCTTGAAGCTTTCTTT
CASSPLGLEAFF
>18|TRBV21-1|.|TRBJ2-7|.
TGTGCCAGCAGCAAAGGGGGTTGGGCTCGGGACATAACCTACGAGCAGTACTTC
CASSKGGWARDITYEQYF
>15|TRBV18|.|TRBJ2-3|.
TGTGCCAGCTCACCACAAGCGACTAGCACAGATACGCAGTATTTT
CASSPQATSTDTQYF
>15|TRBV5-8|.|TRBJ1-5|.
TGTGCCAGCAGCTTGGCCTACAGGGTCCAGGCGACCCAGCATTTT
CASSLAYRVQATQHF
>18|TRBV7-3|TRBD2|TRBJ2-2|.
TGTGCCAGCAGCTTAACGGGACTAGCGGGGGGATACACCGGGGAGCTGTTTTTT
CASSLTGLAGGYTGELFF